The source of this TCR beta chain is a study of cytomegalovirus exposure and HLA in healthy donors. Overall study context: A prior analysis found about 120 million unique TCR beta sequences from approximately 200 million T cells. Overall study findings and caveats: As was reported, the classifier diagnosed cytomegalovirus status with high specificity and sensitivity. Researchers reportedly found TCR beta sequences accurately predicted most subjects' HLA-A and HLA-B alleles.

Of note for this clone: The target antigen is unknown.

From germline, CDR1 is SGHTS and CDR2 YDEGEE. V gave up 0 bases and J gave up 4 bases; unmatched junction bases: 7. The CDR3 loop spans 19 amino acids. Amplification used 60 Vbeta primers and 13 Jbeta primers. Clones were sequenced by immunoSEQ multiplex PCR, and TCRdb holds only the in-frame ones, with some missing. The sample holds about 73,000 clones, 60% to 75% seen once. Sequenced material: PBMCs. This receptor was identified in a man aged 65 to 79 in good health and CMV-seronegative. The chain carries TRBV5-8 and TRBJ2-2; 15 positions match TRBD2. CDR3 DNA: TGTGCCAGCAGCTTGGCGGGACTAGCGGGAGGTTCGGGCACCGGGGAGCTGTTTTTT. This gives the protein CASSLAGLAGGSGTGELFF.